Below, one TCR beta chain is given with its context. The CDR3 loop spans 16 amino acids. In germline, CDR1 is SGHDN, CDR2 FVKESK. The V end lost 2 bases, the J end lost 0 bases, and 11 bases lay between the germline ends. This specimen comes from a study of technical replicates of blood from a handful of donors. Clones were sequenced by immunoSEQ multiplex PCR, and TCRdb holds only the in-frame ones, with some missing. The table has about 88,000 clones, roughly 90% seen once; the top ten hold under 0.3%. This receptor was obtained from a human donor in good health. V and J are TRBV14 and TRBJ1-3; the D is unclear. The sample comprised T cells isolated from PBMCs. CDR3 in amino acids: CASSQTRGRSGNTIYF. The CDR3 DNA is TGTGCCAGCAGCCAAACCCGCGGCCGCTCTGGAAACACCATATATTTT.